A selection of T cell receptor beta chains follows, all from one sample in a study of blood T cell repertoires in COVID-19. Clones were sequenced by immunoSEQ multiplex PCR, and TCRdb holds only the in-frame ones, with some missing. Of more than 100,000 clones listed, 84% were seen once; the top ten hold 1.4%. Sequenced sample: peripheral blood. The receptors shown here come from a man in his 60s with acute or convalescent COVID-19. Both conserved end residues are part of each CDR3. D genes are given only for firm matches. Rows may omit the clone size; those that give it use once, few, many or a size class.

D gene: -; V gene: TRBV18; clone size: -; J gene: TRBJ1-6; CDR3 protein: CASSPGLSYNSPLHF; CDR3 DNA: TGTGCCAGCTCCCCTGGACTGAGCTATAATTCACCCCTCCACTTT
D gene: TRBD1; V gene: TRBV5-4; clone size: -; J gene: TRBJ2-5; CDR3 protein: CASSSGPRDRGMETQYF; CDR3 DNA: TGTGCCAGCAGCTCCGGACCCCGGGACAGGGGTATGGAGACCCAGTACTTC
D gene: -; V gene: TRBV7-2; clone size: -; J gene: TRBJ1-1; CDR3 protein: CASSTRGGRTNTEAFF; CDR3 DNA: TGTGCCAGCAGCACGCGAGGGGGACGGACCAACACTGAAGCTTTCTTT
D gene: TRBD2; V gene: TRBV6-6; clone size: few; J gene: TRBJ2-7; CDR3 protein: CASSPTPGLAGGSYEQYF; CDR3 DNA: TGTGCCAGCAGTCCCACCCCTGGACTAGCGGGGGGGTCCTACGAGCAGTACTTC
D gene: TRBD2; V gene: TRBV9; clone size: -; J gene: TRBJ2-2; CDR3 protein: CASRREGMKDTGELFF; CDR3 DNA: TGTGCCAGCAGGAGGGAGGGGATGAAGGACACCGGGGAGCTGTTTTTT
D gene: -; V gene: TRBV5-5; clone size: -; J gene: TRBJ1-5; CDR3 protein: CASSFQVQQPQHF; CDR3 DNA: TGTGCCAGCAGCTTCCAAGTTCAGCAGCCCCAGCATTTT
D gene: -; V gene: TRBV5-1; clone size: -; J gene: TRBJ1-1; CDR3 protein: CASSRTDNTEAFF; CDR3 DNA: TGCGCCAGCAGCCGGACAGATAACACTGAAGCTTTCTTT
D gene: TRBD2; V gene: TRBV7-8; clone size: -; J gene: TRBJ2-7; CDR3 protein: CASSLGRLAGYYEQYF; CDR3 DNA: TGTGCCAGCAGCTTAGGGAGACTAGCGGGATACTACGAGCAGTACTTC
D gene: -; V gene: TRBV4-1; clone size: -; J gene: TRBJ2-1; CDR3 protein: CASSQTGLVSYNEQFF; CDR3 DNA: TGCGCCAGCAGCCAAACAGGGTTGGTCTCCTACAATGAGCAGTTCTTC
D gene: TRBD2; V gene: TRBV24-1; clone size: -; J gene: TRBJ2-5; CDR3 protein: CATGGTSGGTGRETQYF; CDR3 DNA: TGTGCCACCGGGGGAACTAGCGGGGGGACGGGGAGAGAGACCCAGTACTTC
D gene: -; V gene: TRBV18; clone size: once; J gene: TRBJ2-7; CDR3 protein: CASSPSGVSEQYF; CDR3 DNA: TGTGCCAGCTCACCCTCAGGGGTTAGCGAGCAGTACTTC
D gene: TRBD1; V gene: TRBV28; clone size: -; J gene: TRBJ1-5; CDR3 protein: CASSDRAGQPQHF; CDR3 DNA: TGTGCCAGCAGTGACAGGGCTGGTCAGCCCCAGCATTTT
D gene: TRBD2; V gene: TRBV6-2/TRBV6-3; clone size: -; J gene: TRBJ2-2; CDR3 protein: CASSYSRASGRVNTGELFF; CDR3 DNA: TGTGCCAGCAGTTACTCGAGGGCTAGCGGGAGGGTGAACACCGGGGAGCTGTTTTTT
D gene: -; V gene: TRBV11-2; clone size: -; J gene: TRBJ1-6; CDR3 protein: CASSFSDNTNSPLHF; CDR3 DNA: TGTGCCAGCAGCTTCTCGGACAACACAAATTCACCCCTCCACTTT
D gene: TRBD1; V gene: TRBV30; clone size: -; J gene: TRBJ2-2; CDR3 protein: CAWSGLQGLTGELFF; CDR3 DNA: TGTGCCTGGAGTGGGTTACAGGGGCTAACCGGGGAGCTGTTTTTT
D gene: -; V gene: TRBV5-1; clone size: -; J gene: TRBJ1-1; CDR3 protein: CASSLSQGKNTEAFF; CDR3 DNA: TGCGCCAGCAGCTTGTCCCAGGGAAAGAACACTGAAGCTTTCTTT
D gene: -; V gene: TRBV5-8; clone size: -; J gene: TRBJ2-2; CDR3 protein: CAGMRQDLTTGELFF; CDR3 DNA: TGTGCCGGAATGCGACAGGACCTTACCACCGGGGAGCTGTTTTTT